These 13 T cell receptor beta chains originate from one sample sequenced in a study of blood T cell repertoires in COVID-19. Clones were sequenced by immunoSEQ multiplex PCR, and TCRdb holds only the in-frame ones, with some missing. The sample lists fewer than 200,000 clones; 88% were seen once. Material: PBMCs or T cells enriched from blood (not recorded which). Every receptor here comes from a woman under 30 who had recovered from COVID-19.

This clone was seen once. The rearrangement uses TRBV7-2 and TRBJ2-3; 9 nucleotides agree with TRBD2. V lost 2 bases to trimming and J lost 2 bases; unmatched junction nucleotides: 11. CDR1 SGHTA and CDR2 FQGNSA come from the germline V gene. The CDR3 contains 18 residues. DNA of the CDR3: TGTGCCAGCAGCTTAATCAGCCGCGGCGGGGGGGCCACAGATACGCAGTATTTT. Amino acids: CASSLISRGGGATDTQYF.

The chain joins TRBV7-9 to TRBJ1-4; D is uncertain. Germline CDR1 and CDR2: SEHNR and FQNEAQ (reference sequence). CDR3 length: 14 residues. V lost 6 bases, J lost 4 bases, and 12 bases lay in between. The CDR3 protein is CASSQNGFNEKLFF. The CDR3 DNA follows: TGTGCCAGCAGTCAAAACGGGTTTAATGAAAAACTGTTTTTT. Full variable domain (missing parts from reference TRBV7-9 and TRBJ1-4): DTGVSQNPRHKITKRGQNVTFRCDPISEHNRLYWYRQTLGQGPEFLTYFQNEAQLEKSRLLSDRFSAERPKGSFSTLEIQRTEQGDSAMYLCASSQNGFNEKLFFGSGTQLSVL.

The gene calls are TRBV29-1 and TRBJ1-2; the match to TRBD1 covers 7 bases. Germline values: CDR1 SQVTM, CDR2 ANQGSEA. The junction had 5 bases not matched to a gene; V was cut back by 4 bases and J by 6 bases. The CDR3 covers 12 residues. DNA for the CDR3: TGCAGCGTTGGGGACAGAGACAATGGCTACACCTTC. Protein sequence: CSVGDRDNGYTF.

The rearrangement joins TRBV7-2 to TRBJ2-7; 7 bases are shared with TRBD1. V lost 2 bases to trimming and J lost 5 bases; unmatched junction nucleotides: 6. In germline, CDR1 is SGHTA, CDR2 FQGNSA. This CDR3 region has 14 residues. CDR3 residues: CASSLTWDSHEQYF. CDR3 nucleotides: TGTGCCAGCAGCTTAACCTGGGACAGTCACGAGCAGTACTTC.

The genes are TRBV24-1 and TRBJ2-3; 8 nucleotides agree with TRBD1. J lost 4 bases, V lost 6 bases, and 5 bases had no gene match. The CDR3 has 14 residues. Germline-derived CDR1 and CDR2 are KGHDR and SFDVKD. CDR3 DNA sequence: TGTGCCACCAGTCGGACAGGGAGACCAGATACGCAGTATTTT. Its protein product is CATSRTGRPDTQYF.

In DNA, the CDR3 is TGTGCCAGCAGTTACTCGAAGGGGCGGTACGGCTACACCTTC. Protein product: CASSYSKGRYGYTF. The gene calls are TRBV6-6 and TRBJ1-2; possibly TRBD1 for D (5 bases). This CDR3 comprises 14 residues. V was clipped by 0 bases and J by 8 bases, with 13 bases between them. CDR1 and CDR2 from the germline V gene are MNHNY and SVGAGI (reference sequence).

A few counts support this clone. Here the CDR3 DNA reads TGTGCCAGCAGCCAAGGGACTGCAGGCTACACCTTC. Translated, it gives CASSQGTAGYTF. The chain has TRBV6-2 or TRBV6-3 and TRBJ1-2; weak D call: TRBD1 (5 bases). The germline gives CDR1 MNHEY, CDR2 SVGEGT. The CDR3 is 12 residues long. Trimming shortened V by 6 bases and J by 8 bases, and 13 bases separated the two germline ends.

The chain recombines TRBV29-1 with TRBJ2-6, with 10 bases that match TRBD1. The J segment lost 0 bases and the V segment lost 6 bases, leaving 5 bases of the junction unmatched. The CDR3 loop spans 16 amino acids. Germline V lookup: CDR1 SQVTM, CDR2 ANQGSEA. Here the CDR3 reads CSVLDRGSSGANVLTF. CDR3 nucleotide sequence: TGCAGCGTCTTGGACAGGGGGAGCTCTGGGGCCAACGTCCTGACTTTC.

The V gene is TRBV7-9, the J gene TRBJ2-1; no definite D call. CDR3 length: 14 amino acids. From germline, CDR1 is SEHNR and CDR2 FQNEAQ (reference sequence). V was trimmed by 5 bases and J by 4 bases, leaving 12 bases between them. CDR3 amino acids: CASSPHSTYNEQFF. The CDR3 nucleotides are TGTGCCAGCAGCCCGCATAGTACGTACAATGAGCAGTTCTTC.

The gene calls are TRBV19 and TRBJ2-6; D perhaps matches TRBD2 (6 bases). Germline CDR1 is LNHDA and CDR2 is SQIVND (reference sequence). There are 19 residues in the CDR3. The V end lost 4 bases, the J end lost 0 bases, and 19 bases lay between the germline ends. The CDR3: CASSKAVRRVSSGANVLTF. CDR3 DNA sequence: TGTGCCAGTAGTAAAGCAGTAAGGAGGGTGAGCTCTGGGGCCAACGTCCTGACTTTC.

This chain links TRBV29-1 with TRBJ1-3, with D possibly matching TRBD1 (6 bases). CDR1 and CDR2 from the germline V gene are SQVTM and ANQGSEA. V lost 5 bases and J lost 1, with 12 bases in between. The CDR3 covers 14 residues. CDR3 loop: CSVIGGSSGNTIYF. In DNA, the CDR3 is TGCAGCGTTATAGGGGGATCGTCTGGAAACACCATATATTTT.

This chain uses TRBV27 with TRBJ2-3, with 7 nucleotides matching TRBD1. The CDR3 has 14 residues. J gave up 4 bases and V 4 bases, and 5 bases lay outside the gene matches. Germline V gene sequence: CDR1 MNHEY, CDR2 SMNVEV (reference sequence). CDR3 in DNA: TGTGCCAGCAGTTCGACAGGGTTCGCAGATACGCAGTATTTT. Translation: CASSSTGFADTQYF.

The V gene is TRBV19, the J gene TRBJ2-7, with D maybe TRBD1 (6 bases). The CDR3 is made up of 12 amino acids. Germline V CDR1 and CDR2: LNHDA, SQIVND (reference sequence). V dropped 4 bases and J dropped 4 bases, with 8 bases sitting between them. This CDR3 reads CASSTQGYEQYF. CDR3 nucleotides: TGTGCCAGTAGTACTCAGGGGTACGAGCAGTACTTC.